This T cell receptor (beta chain) was found in a study of blood T cell repertoires in COVID-19. The V and J ends lost 5 bases and 3 bases, in that order; junction bases with no gene match: 7. Germline CDR1 reads LGHNT; CDR2 reads FRNRAP. This CDR3 is 15 amino acids long. The method was immunoSEQ multiplex PCR; TCRdb's version includes in-frame clones alone and lacks a portion of them. The sample consists of fewer than 350,000 clones, 85% of them appearing once. What was sequenced was PBMCs or T cells enriched from blood (not recorded which). This TCR was recovered from a woman aged 25 to 45 who had been exposed to COVID-19. This rearrangement joins TRBV12-5 to TRBJ2-1; 7 nucleotides match TRBD2. This CDR3 reads CASGLGAGDYNEQFF. DNA for the CDR3: TGTGCTAGTGGTCTGGGCGCGGGAGACTACAATGAGCAGTTCTTC.